The 10 T cell receptor beta chains below were found in one sample sequenced in a study of blood T cell repertoires in COVID-19. Libraries were prepared by immunoSEQ multiplex PCR; TCRdb keeps only in-frame clonotypes and omits some of them. The sample shows 55,000 to 75,000 clones, roughly 86% of them seen only once. The sequenced material came from peripheral blood. Source of these receptors: a human donor with active COVID-19. The donor label of this sample is uncertain.

The J gene is TRBJ2-7, the V gene TRBV10-3, with 8 bases aligning to TRBD1. V shed 6 bases, J shed 3 bases, and the junction held 10 bases outside the gene matches. CDR3 length equals 15 residues. Germline values: CDR1 ENHRY, CDR2 SYGVKD. The CDR3 sequence: CAISLAGTGVYEQYF. In nucleotides, the CDR3 is TGTGCCATCAGCCTTGCCGGGACAGGAGTCTACGAGCAGTACTTC.

This chain joins TRBV19 and TRBJ1-2; the match to TRBD1 covers 11 bases. The CDR3 is made up of 17 amino acids. With 8 bases clipped from V and 4 bases from J, the junction kept 15 bases outside the gene matches. The germline CDR1 and CDR2 sequences are LNHDA and SQIVND (reference sequence). CDR3 region: CASSSRTGTGGGYGYTF. The CDR3 DNA sequence: TGTGCCAGTTCATCTAGAACCGGGACAGGGGGTGGCTATGGCTACACCTTC.

V gene TRBV10-3 combines with J gene TRBJ1-5; possible D gene TRBD1, 5 bases. The length of the CDR3 is 14 residues. V lost 4 bases and J lost 3, with 10 bases in between. Per germline, CDR1 ENHRY and CDR2 SYGVKD. Here the CDR3 DNA reads TGTGCCATCAGTGCGCCAGGGATCAATCAGCCCCAGCATTTT. It translates to CAISAPGINQPQHF.

The V call is TRBV5-1, the J call TRBJ2-5; D possibly corresponds to TRBD2 (5 bases). Germline V gene lookup returns CDR1 SGHRS and CDR2 YFSETQ. CDR3 length: 15 residues. Trimming left V 0 bases short and J 1 base short, with 10 bases between. CDR3 sequence (DNA): TGCGCCAGCAGCTTGGCCTCAACTAGCCAAGAGACCCAGTACTTC. It translates to CASSLASTSQETQYF.

The V and J genes are TRBV2 and TRBJ2-3, with D perhaps matching TRBD2 (7 bases). Germline CDR1 SNHLY, CDR2 FYNNEI. Trimming left V 6 bases short and J 5 bases short, with 15 bases between. The CDR3 covers 14 residues. This CDR3 is CASRGGLAGDTQYF. The CDR3 region has the DNA TGTGCCAGCAGGGGGGGGCTAGCTGGAGATACGCAGTATTTT.

The rearrangement uses TRBV29-1 and TRBJ2-5; TRBD2 agrees at 11 bases. The V gene end was trimmed by 3 bases and the J gene end by 3 bases; junction bases not matched to a gene: 18. This CDR3 has 19 residues. The germline V gene encodes CDR1 SQVTM and CDR2 ANQGSEA. The CDR3 region has the DNA TGCAGCGTTGAGCGGGGGACTAGCGGAGGAGAGGTGGGAGAAGAGACCCAGTACTTC. This encodes CSVERGTSGGEVGEETQYF.

J is TRBJ2-3 and V is TRBV29-1; tentatively, D is TRBD2 (6 bases). The V and J ends lost 3 bases and 6 bases respectively, with 10 bases between them. Germline assignment: CDR1 SQVTM and CDR2 ANQGSEA. The CDR3 is 12 amino acids. In DNA, the CDR3 is TGCAGCGTTGAGGCCGGGGGTGATACGCAGTATTTT. Amino acid sequence: CSVEAGGDTQYF.

The gene calls are TRBV11-3 and TRBJ2-2, with D possibly TRBD2 on 6 matching bases. V was clipped by 2 bases and J by 5 bases, with 9 bases between them. This CDR3 is 14 amino acids long. Germline loops: CDR1 SGHNT, CDR2 YENEEA. The CDR3 region is CASSLIGGTGELFF. The CDR3 coding sequence is TGTGCCAGCAGCTTAATCGGGGGTACCGGGGAGCTGTTTTTT.

The chain links TRBV25-1 to TRBJ1-6; possible D gene TRBD1, 6 bases. The CDR3 totals 17 residues. Trimming took 3 bases from V and 0 from J, leaving 12 bases between them. Germline assignment: CDR1 MGHDK and CDR2 SYGVNS. The CDR3 loop reads CASSEGAGRSYNSPLHF. The DNA for the CDR3 is TGTGCCAGCAGTGAGGGGGCCGGCCGCTCCTATAATTCACCCCTCCACTTT.

The rearrangement links TRBV28 to TRBJ2-3; possible D gene TRBD2, 6 bases. V dropped 6 bases and J dropped 3 bases, with 16 bases sitting between them. The CDR3 has 15 residues. Per the germline V gene, CDR1 is MDHEN and CDR2 is SYDVKM. The CDR3 DNA sequence: TGTGCCAGCAGCCACCCCCCGGGAGCGACAGATACGCAGTATTTT. It is translated as CASSHPPGATDTQYF.